The 25 T cell receptor beta chains below were found in one sample sequenced in a study of cytomegalovirus exposure and HLA in healthy donors. 13 Jbeta primers and 60 Vbeta primers were used for the PCR. The data were produced by immunoSEQ multiplex PCR, yet TCRdb's version contains in-frame clones alone and is incomplete. The table lists some 270,000 clones, approximately 80% of them singletons. The sequencing sample was made of PBMCs. These receptors originate from a girl aged 2 to 10 in good health and CMV-seronegative.

CDR3 sequence: CAKPGGVGTF. CDR3 DNA: TGTGCCAAACCGGGGGGGGTCGGGACCTTC. The J gene is TRBJ1-2, the V gene TRBV10-3, with D perhaps TRBD1 (5 bases). Germline lookup yields CDR1 ENHRY and CDR2 SYGVKD. The CDR3 totals 10 residues. Trimming left V 10 bases short and J 14 bases short, with 17 bases between.

This clone has just one count. The rearrangement joins TRBV4-1 to TRBJ1-2; D gene unclear. Trimming shortened V by 1 base and J by 0 bases, and 9 bases separated the two germline ends. The CDR3 is made up of 15 amino acids. CDR1 and CDR2 from the germline V gene are MGHRA and YSYEKL. CDR3 DNA: TGCGCCAGCAGCCAAGGCCCCCCAGCTAACTATGGCTACACCTTC. It codes for CASSQGPPANYGYTF.

This sequence joins TRBV4-1 and TRBJ2-2; 10 nucleotides match TRBD1. The junction had 7 bases not matched to a gene; V was cut back by 6 bases and J by 3 bases. This CDR3 has 16 amino acids. Germline V CDR1 and CDR2: MGHRA, YSYEKL. CDR3 sequence reads: CASREGGQGYTGELFF. The CDR3 bases are TGCGCCAGCAGGGAAGGGGGACAGGGGTACACCGGGGAGCTGTTTTTT.

The chain combines TRBV12-5 with TRBJ1-4, with 8 bases fitting TRBD1. The CDR3 runs 18 residues. J was trimmed by 4 bases and V by 3 bases; bases with no gene match: 13. From germline, CDR1 is LGHNT and CDR2 FRNRAP. As DNA, the CDR3 is TGTGCTAGTGGTTTCTCGGTTGTCCGGGACAGGCGTAATGAAAAACTGTTTTTT. It yields the protein CASGFSVVRDRRNEKLFF.

This clone has only one observation. This chain connects TRBV19 to TRBJ1-4; D not certain. The length of the CDR3 is 14 residues. The V end lost 5 bases, the J end lost 7 bases, and 14 bases lay between the germline ends. Germline CDR1 and CDR2: LNHDA and SQIVND (reference sequence). The CDR3 sequence is CASSAGREAEKLFF. The CDR3 DNA follows: TGTGCCAGTAGTGCCGGGAGAGAGGCTGAAAAACTGTTTTTT.

This sequence joins TRBV7-9 and TRBJ2-7; no definite D call. V lost 2 bases and J 3 bases, leaving 5 bases between the germline ends. In germline, CDR1 is SEHNR, CDR2 FQNEAQ (reference sequence). This CDR3 has 12 residues. CDR3 sequence: CASSLSSYEQYF. Here the CDR3 DNA reads TGTGCCAGCAGCTTATCTAGCTACGAGCAGTACTTC.

The chain uses TRBV25-1 and TRBJ2-3; a possible D gene is TRBD1 (6 bases). V shed 4 bases and J shed 4 bases, with 21 bases lying between them. The CDR3 loop spans 17 amino acids. CDR1 and CDR2 (germline): MGHDK, SYGVNS. CDR3 amino acids: CASSGGPLGYGADTQYF. CDR3 bases: TGTGCCAGCAGTGGGGGGCCACTAGGGTATGGGGCAGATACGCAGTATTTT. The variable domain in full, with the rest retrieved from reference TRBV25-1 and TRBJ2-3, is EADIYQTPRYLVIGTGKKITLECSQTMGHDKMYWYQQDPGMELHLIHYSYGVNSTEKGDLSSESTVSRIRTEHFPLTLESARPSHTSQYLCASSGGPLGYGADTQYFGPGTRLTVL.

The gene calls are TRBV19 and TRBJ1-5, with D possibly matching TRBD1 (5 bases). V was shortened by 1 base and J by 6 bases, with 10 bases between the two germline ends. Germline V CDR1 and CDR2: LNHDA, SQIVND (reference sequence). The length of the CDR3 is 14 residues. CDR3 bases: TGTGCCAGTAGTATAGTCTGGACAACTCAGCCCCAGCATTTT. Translation: CASSIVWTTQPQHF.

The chain uses TRBV7-2 and TRBJ2-2; a weak D match, TRBD1 (5 bases). This CDR3 is 14 amino acids long. V lost 1 base and J 6 bases, leaving 9 bases between the germline ends. Per germline, CDR1 SGHTA and CDR2 FQGNSA. In DNA form, the CDR3 reads TGTGCCAGCAGCTTAGTTGGGGCCCCCGGGGAGCTGTTTTTT. Protein: CASSLVGAPGELFF.

The V gene is TRBV18, the J gene TRBJ1-5; tentative D call: TRBD1 (6 bases). Germline CDR1 is KGHSH and CDR2 is LQKENI. CDR3 size: 15 residues. V lost 5 bases, J lost 7 bases, and 18 bases lay in between. CDR3: CASSADRRYDQPQHF. CDR3 in DNA: TGTGCCAGCTCAGCCGACAGGCGCTACGACCAGCCCCAGCATTTT.

The rearrangement joins TRBV5-4 to TRBJ2-7; weak D call: TRBD1 (5 bases). The CDR3 sequence is 15 residues long. Trimming pared 1 base from V and 0 bases from J, leaving 11 bases between. Germline CDR1 is SGHNT and CDR2 is YYREEE (reference sequence). The CDR3 coding sequence is TGTGCCAGCAGCTTGCGGCAGGGAATCTCCTACGAGCAGTACTTC. It yields the protein CASSLRQGISYEQYF.

The J gene is TRBJ2-7, the V gene TRBV5-4, with 10 bases aligning to TRBD2. Germline-derived CDR1 and CDR2 are SGHNT and YYREEE (reference sequence). J gave up 4 bases and V 1 base, and 8 bases lay outside the gene matches. This CDR3 contains 16 residues. CDR3 DNA sequence: TGTGCCAGCAGCTTGATCGTAAGCGGGGGGGGGTACGAGCAGTACTTC. It translates to CASSLIVSGGGYEQYF. The variable domain in full, completed from reference TRBV5-4 and TRBJ2-7, reads ETGVTQSPTHLIKTRGQQVTLRCSSQSGHNTVSWYQQALGQGPQFIFQYYREEENGRGNFPPRFSGLQFPNYSSELNVNALELDDSALYLCASSLIVSGGGYEQYFGPGTRLTVT.

The chain's CDR3 is CATNMDRMNTEAFF. The CDR3, as DNA: TGTGCCACCAACATGGACAGAATGAACACTGAAGCTTTCTTT. V and J are TRBV15 and TRBJ1-1; D perhaps matches TRBD1 (6 bases). Germline CDR1 LNHNV, CDR2 YYDKDF (reference sequence). The CDR3 spans 14 residues. Trimming shortened V by 7 bases and J by 0 bases, and 12 bases separated the two germline ends.

This sequence joins TRBV27 and TRBJ2-7; 12 bases are a match to TRBD1. Germline V gives CDR1 MNHEY, CDR2 SMNVEV (reference sequence). There are 15 residues in the CDR3. J was trimmed by 5 bases and V by 5 bases; bases with no gene match: 7. This CDR3 reads CASSTPGQGADEQYF. The DNA of the CDR3 is TGTGCCAGCAGTACTCCGGGACAGGGGGCAGACGAGCAGTACTTC.

The genes are TRBV28 and TRBJ2-2; the D gene is possibly TRBD1 (6 bases). With 5 bases removed from V and 0 bases from J, the gap between germline ends came to 7 bases. Germline CDR1 MDHEN, CDR2 SYDVKM. CDR3 length: 14 amino acids. The chain's CDR3 is CASSQGSNTGELFF. The CDR3 nucleotides are TGTGCCAGCAGTCAGGGGTCGAACACCGGGGAGCTGTTTTTT.

The chain couples TRBV4-1 to TRBJ2-3; 10 nucleotides agree with TRBD1. The CDR3 runs 16 residues. Germline lookup yields CDR1 MGHRA and CDR2 YSYEKL. The ends lost 0 bases at V and 4 bases at J; junction bases unmatched: 4. CDR3 bases: TGCGCCAGCAGCCAAGAGGGACAGGGGATAGCAGATACGCAGTATTTT. It specifies CASSQEGQGIADTQYF.

The V call is TRBV18, the J call TRBJ1-6; 7 positions agree with TRBD1. Trimming took 3 bases from V and 7 from J; bases not matched to a gene: 9. In germline, CDR1 is KGHSH, CDR2 LQKENI. The CDR3 covers 16 residues. The DNA of the CDR3 is TGTGCCAGCTCACCGAGGGACAGTCTCGAGAATTCACCCCTCCACTTT. Translating it yields CASSPRDSLENSPLHF.

The V and J genes are TRBV5-4 and TRBJ2-3; 10 bases fit TRBD2. Unmatched junction bases numbered 5, after V lost 0 bases and J lost 1 base. CDR1 SGHNT and CDR2 YYREEE come from the germline V gene (reference sequence). The CDR3 loop spans 17 amino acids. CDR3 coding DNA: TGTGCCAGCAGCTTGGTAGGAGCGGGGGGGGGCACAGATACGCAGTATTTT. Protein product: CASSLVGAGGGTDTQYF.

This CDR3 is CASSRTEFPFNEQFF. DNA for the CDR3: TGTGCCAGCAGCAGGACAGAGTTTCCTTTCAATGAGCAGTTCTTC. The rearrangement joins TRBV6-1 to TRBJ2-1; weak D call: TRBD1 (6 bases). V was trimmed by 6 bases and J by 6 bases, leaving 18 bases between them. The CDR3 totals 15 residues. Germline V gene lookup returns CDR1 MNHNS and CDR2 SASEGT.

The J gene is TRBJ1-6, the V gene TRBV5-1; 9 nucleotides match TRBD1. The junction had 3 bases not matched to a gene; V was cut back by 3 bases and J by 2 bases. This CDR3 is 16 amino acids long. From germline, CDR1 is SGHRS and CDR2 YFSETQ. This chain's CDR3 is CASSSGQGTYNSPLHF. Written as DNA, the CDR3 is TGCGCCAGCAGCTCGGGACAGGGCACCTATAATTCACCCCTCCACTTT.

This chain links TRBV28 with TRBJ1-5; no reliable D call. V was clipped by 6 bases and J by 1 base, with 13 bases between them. Germline V CDR1 and CDR2: MDHEN, SYDVKM. The CDR3 sequence is 15 residues long. The CDR3 protein is CASSPLMGSNQPQHF. The DNA of the CDR3 is TGTGCCAGCAGCCCGTTGATGGGCAGCAATCAGCCCCAGCATTTT.

The chain combines TRBV5-1 with TRBJ2-7; D is perhaps TRBD2 (5 bases). V was cut by 4 bases and J by 0 bases, with 17 bases left in between. Germline values: CDR1 SGHRS, CDR2 YFSETQ. This CDR3 comprises 16 residues. This CDR3 is CASSRRTPQDSYEQYF. DNA of the CDR3: TGCGCCAGCAGCCGTAGGACTCCCCAAGACTCCTACGAGCAGTACTTC.

This chain connects TRBV28 to TRBJ2-1; tentative D call: TRBD2 (6 bases). Germline V gene lookup returns CDR1 MDHEN and CDR2 SYDVKM. The CDR3 contains 14 residues. Trimming pared 8 bases from V and 6 bases from J, leaving 17 bases between. The CDR3 DNA is TGTGCCAGCGGCCCGACTTACGGGGGCAATGAGCAGTTCTTC. As protein: CASGPTYGGNEQFF.

This clone was seen just once. The rearrangement links TRBV28 to TRBJ1-5, with 11 positions matching TRBD1. The CDR3 spans 16 residues. Trimming at V came to 6 bases and at J to 6 bases, leaving 10 bases not matched to a gene. Germline V lookup: CDR1 MDHEN, CDR2 SYDVKM. CDR3 sequence reads: CASRPPDRGRFQPQHF. The CDR3, as DNA: TGTGCCAGCAGACCCCCGGACAGGGGGCGATTTCAGCCCCAGCATTTT.

This chain uses TRBV18 with TRBJ2-6; TRBD1 matches at 7 bases. The germline V gene encodes CDR1 KGHSH and CDR2 LQKENI. The CDR3 length is 15 residues. V trimming: 0 bases; J trimming: 8 bases; junction bases outside the gene matches: 4. The CDR3 DNA sequence: TGTGCCAGCTCACCACCAAGGGACAGCCCCAACGTCCTGACTTTC. Translated: CASSPPRDSPNVLTF.